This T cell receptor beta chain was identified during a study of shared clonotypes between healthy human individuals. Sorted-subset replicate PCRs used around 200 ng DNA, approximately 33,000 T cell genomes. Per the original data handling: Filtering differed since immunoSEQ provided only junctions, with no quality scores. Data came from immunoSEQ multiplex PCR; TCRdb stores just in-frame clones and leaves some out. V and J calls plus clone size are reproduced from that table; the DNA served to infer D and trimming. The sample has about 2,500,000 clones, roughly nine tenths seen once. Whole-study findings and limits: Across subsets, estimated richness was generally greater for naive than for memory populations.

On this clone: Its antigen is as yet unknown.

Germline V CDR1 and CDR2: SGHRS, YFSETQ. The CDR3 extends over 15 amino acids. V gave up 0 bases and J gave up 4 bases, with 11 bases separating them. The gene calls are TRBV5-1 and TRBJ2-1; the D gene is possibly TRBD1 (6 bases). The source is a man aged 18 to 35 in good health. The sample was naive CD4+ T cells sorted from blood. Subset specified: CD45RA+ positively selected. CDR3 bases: TGCGCCAGCAGCTTGGAAGGACAGAGATACAATGAGCAGTTCTTC. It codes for CASSLEGQRYNEQFF.